This TCR beta chain was recovered during a study of T cell changes during pregnancy in multiple sclerosis. TCRdb keeps only in-frame clones here, not all; method: immunoSEQ multiplex PCR. The sample records 55,000 to 85,000 clones, 90% being singletons. CDR1 LNHDA and CDR2 SQIVND come from the germline V gene (reference sequence). Trimming took 7 bases from V and 6 from J; bases not matched to a gene: 13. The CDR3 totals 15 residues. The sequencing used peripheral blood, collected in the third trimester of pregnancy. The gene calls are TRBV19 and TRBJ1-2, with TRBD1 identical over 8 bases. The sequence was collected from a female donor with multiple sclerosis, enrolled in a pregnancy study. The CDR3: CASNPGTGPWDGYTF. As DNA, the CDR3 is TGTGCCAGTAATCCAGGGACAGGCCCTTGGGATGGCTACACCTTC.